This is a list of T cell receptor beta chains from one sample in a study of naive and memory T cell subsets. TCRdb reanalysed the 5' RACE reads using MiXCR and keeps one entry per CDR3 protein. This table has over 45,000 distinct CDR3 sequences, about 8.3% appearing once. The receptors originated from a female donor in good health. Both conserved end residues are part of each CDR3. The D gene is left open where the match is weak.

D	J	V	length	CDR3
.	TRBJ2-5	TRBV9	13	CASSVAEKETQYF
.	TRBJ2-3	TRBV19	15	CASSASRSGTDTQYF
.	TRBJ1-2	TRBV6-2/TRBV6-3	12	CASTGTDYGYTF
.	TRBJ2-7	TRBV4-3	16	CASSQDWSTPSYEQYF
TRBD2	TRBJ2-3	TRBV20-1	14	CSASGAGGTDTQYF
TRBD2	TRBJ2-7	TRBV18	13	CASSLAGPYEQYF
.	TRBJ1-5	TRBV6-4	12	CASIAGDQPQHF
TRBD2	TRBJ2-1	TRBV7-2	14	CASSFTSGEYEQFF
TRBD1	TRBJ1-5	TRBV7-8	18	CASSIRDRGGYSNQPQHF
.	TRBJ2-3	TRBV5-1	14	CASSFRQVPDTQYF
TRBD1	TRBJ2-3	TRBV18	15	CASSPDRGSTDTQYF
.	TRBJ2-5	TRBV6-5	14	CASSKTPVGETQYF
.	TRBJ2-3	TRBV5-5	15	CASSPPLPGKDTQYF
.	TRBJ2-3	TRBV7-2	13	CASSQTQTDTQYF
.	TRBJ2-5	TRBV5-1	12	CASSLRWETQYF
.	TRBJ1-1	TRBV11-1	16	CASSLKDSRCTTEAFF
.	TRBJ1-1	TRBV20-1	10	CNLGALRAFF
.	TRBJ2-7	TRBV7-9	14	CASSLVAGTYEQYF
.	TRBJ1-5	TRBV7-2	15	CASRSRAGSNQPQHF
.	TRBJ1-3	TRBV20-1	13	CSAPPYSGNTIYF
TRBD2	TRBJ2-1	TRBV20-1	14	CSARRSGGNNEQFF
TRBD1	TRBJ1-2	TRBV7-2	16	CASSWTGTGVNYGYTF
TRBD2	TRBJ2-3	TRBV6-2/TRBV6-3	14	CASNLAGPTDTQYF
.	TRBJ2-3	TRBV19	11	CASTSRGTQYF
.	TRBJ1-1	TRBV7-2	14	CASSLRQTNTEAFF
TRBD1	TRBJ2-2	TRBV3-1	16	CASSPRDRGRTGELFF
.	TRBJ2-1	TRBV7-2	11	CASSDYNEQFF
.	TRBJ2-7	TRBV28	11	CASSFSREQYF
.	TRBJ1-5	TRBV4-2	16	CASSQDLVMSNQPQHF
.	TRBJ2-1	TRBV19	15	CASRETGHSYNEQFF
TRBD2	TRBJ2-7	TRBV9	15	CASSPGTSGAYEQYF
.	TRBJ2-7	TRBV7-8	14	CASSPGRFVYEQYF
.	TRBJ1-1	TRBV6-5	14	CASSRGDLNTEAFF
TRBD2	TRBJ2-7	TRBV28	13	CASQRGGLDEQYF
.	TRBJ2-2	TRBV11-3	17	CASSDSPLTALTGELFF
.	TRBJ1-1	TRBV15	14	CATTPGQIFTEAFF
.	TRBJ2-3	TRBV29-1	18	CSVAGSRSAAHPTDTQYF
.	TRBJ1-1	TRBV6-6	13	CASRKTGTGEAFF
.	TRBJ2-1	TRBV2	13	CASIFDSYNEQFF
.	TRBJ2-7	TRBV18	13	CASSSRRPYEQYF
TRBD1	TRBJ2-7	TRBV9	15	CASSVDNWSDRGQYF
.	TRBJ2-3	TRBV7-9	12	CASSGQTDTQYF
TRBD1	TRBJ1-2	TRBV6-2/TRBV6-3	13	CASSPTGPYGYTF
TRBD1	TRBJ1-5	TRBV12-3/TRBV12-4	15	CASSPTTGLNQPQHF
.	TRBJ1-1	TRBV20-1	13	CSARRQVTTEAFF
TRBD2	TRBJ2-2	TRBV6-5	14	CASSSKRGIGELFF
TRBD2	TRBJ2-5	TRBV3-1	16	CASRVLPAGGQETQYF
.	TRBJ2-7	TRBV5-4	13	CASSLSGTAVQYF
.	TRBJ1-5	TRBV7-3	13	CASSLSSNQPQHF
.	TRBJ2-1	TRBV11-2	14	CASSPPPIGSEQFF
.	TRBJ1-1	TRBV5-6	13	CASSGLRGTEAFF
TRBD1	TRBJ2-7	TRBV12-3/TRBV12-4	13	CASSFSGTEKQYF
.	TRBJ1-2	TRBV27	13	CASSLRGSYGYTF